This T cell receptor (beta chain) was recorded in a study of blood T cell repertoires in COVID-19. Profiling relied on immunoSEQ multiplex PCR, and the TCRdb table lists in-frame clones only, not all of them. The profile shows 300,000 to 500,000 clones, 88% of them singletons. Grouping used clinical history reported by participants in a survey and questionnaire. Sequencing was performed on PBMCs or T cells enriched from blood (not recorded which). The sequence derives from a woman aged 25-40 years with acute COVID-19.

DNA of the CDR3: TGTGCCAGCAGCTTATCATCTTCCATCGAGGGACCCCTCCACTTT. The encoded protein is CASSLSSSIEGPLHF. This chain uses TRBV7-2 with TRBJ1-6; D gene unclear. The V end was cut by 2 bases, the J end by 12 bases, with 17 bases between. The CDR3 totals 15 residues. Germline CDR1 SGHTA, CDR2 FQGNSA.